This TCR beta chain was profiled in a study of blood T cell repertoires in COVID-19. Looking at the study overall: Donors in the United States, Italy and Spain gave samples during acute or convalescent COVID-19.

Germline CDR1 is GTSNPN and CDR2 is SVGIG (reference sequence). The V gene end was trimmed by 1 base and the J gene end by 4 bases; junction bases not matched to a gene: 3. CDR3 length: 13 amino acids. Some clones are missing from TCRdb's copy, which holds only in-frame ones; the method was immunoSEQ multiplex PCR. The table shows 110,000 to 150,000 clones, with roughly 89% occurring only once. This rearrangement joins TRBV30 to TRBJ2-5, with 7 nucleotides matching TRBD2. The sequence derives from a man aged 55-75 years with active or convalescent COVID-19. Sequencing used peripheral blood. CDR3: CAWSGGRAETQYF. The CDR3 DNA follows: TGTGCCTGGAGTGGGGGGAGGGCAGAGACCCAGTACTTC. The full variable domain, in which reference TRBV30 and TRBJ2-5 provide the parts outside the CDR3, is SQTIHQWPATLVQPVGSPLSLECTVEGTSNPNLYWYRQAAGRGLQLLFYSVGIGQISSEVPQNLSASRPQDRQFILSSKKLLLSDSGFYLCAWSGGRAETQYFGPGTRLLVL.